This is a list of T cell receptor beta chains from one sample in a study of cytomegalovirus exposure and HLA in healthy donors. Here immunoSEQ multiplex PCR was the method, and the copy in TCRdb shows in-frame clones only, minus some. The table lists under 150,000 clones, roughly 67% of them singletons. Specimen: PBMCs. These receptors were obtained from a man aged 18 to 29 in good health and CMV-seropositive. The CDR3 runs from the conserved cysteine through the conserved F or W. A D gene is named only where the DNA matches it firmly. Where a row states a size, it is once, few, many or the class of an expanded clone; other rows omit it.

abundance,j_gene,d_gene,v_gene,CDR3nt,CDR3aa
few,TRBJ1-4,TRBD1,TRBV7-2,TGTGCCAGCAGCGCTCAGGGGGCGGTTAATGAAAAACTGTTTTTT,CASSAQGAVNEKLFF
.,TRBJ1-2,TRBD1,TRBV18,TGTGCCAGCTCACCCGGGACAGTCTATGGCTACACCTTC,CASSPGTVYGYTF
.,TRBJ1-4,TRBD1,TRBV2,TGTGCCAGCAGTCTGACAGGGGGACCTAATGAAAAACTGTTTTTT,CASSLTGGPNEKLFF
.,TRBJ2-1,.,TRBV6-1,TGTGCCAGCAGTGAGAGGACACCGTCCTACAATGAGCAGTTCTTC,CASSERTPSYNEQFF
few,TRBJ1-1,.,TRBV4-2,TGTGCCAGCAGCCAAGATTCAGGGGTCAGCACTGAAGCTTTCTTT,CASSQDSGVSTEAFF
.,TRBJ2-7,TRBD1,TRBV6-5,TGTGCCAGCAGATCGACAGGGGTCGGGGAGCAGTACTTC,CASRSTGVGEQYF
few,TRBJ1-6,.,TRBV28,TGTGCCAGCATGTCGGGGAATTCACCCCTCCACTTT,CASMSGNSPLHF
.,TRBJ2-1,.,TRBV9,TGTGCCAGCAGCGCATCGACGAATGTCCGCGGGAATGAGCAGTTCTTC,CASSASTNVRGNEQFF
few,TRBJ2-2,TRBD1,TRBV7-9,TGTGCCAGCAGCCCACCTGGACAGGGATTTGCCGGGGAGCTGTTTTTT,CASSPPGQGFAGELFF
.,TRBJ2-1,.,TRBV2,TGTGCCAGCCTCAAGACAGCCCTCTTAAACAATGAGCAGTTCTTC,CASLKTALLNNEQFF
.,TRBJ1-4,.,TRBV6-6,TGTGCCAGCAGTTACGATGTCTTCGGGGAACTGTTTTTT,CASSYDVFGELFF
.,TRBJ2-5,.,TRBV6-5,TGTGCCAGCAGCGCAATTGGACACCTCCAAGAGACCCAGTACTTC,CASSAIGHLQETQYF
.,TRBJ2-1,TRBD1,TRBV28,TGTGCCAGCAGCCCTGACAGGGGCCTCAATGAGCAGTTCTTC,CASSPDRGLNEQFF
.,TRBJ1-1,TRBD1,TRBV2,TGTGCCAGCAGGGCCCGACAGGGATCGAACACTGAAGCTTTCTTT,CASRARQGSNTEAFF
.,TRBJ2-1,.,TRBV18,TGTGCCAGCTCACCGTCCCTGGGAGTCAATGAGCAGTTCTTC,CASSPSLGVNEQFF
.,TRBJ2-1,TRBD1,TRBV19,TGTGCCAGTAGTATCGCCCAGGACAGGGGGCTTGGTGAGCAGTTCTTC,CASSIAQDRGLGEQFF
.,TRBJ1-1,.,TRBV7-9,TGTGCCAGCAGCTTAGAGGGGTATGAAGCTTTCTTT,CASSLEGYEAFF
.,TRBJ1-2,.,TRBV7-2,TGTGCCAGCCTTCCGAGGGCGGTTCCCGGTGGCTACACCTTC,CASLPRAVPGGYTF
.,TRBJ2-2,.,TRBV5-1,TGCGCCAGCAGCTTTTTTCGTCAGGCGAACACCGGGGAGCTGTTTTTT,CASSFFRQANTGELFF
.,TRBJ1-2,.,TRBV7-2,TGTGCCAGCAGCTTAATGTCAGACTATGGCCACACCTTC,CASSLMSDYGHTF
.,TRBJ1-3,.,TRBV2,TGTGCCAGCAGTGAGATGACAGCCAGCCTCTCTGGAAACACCATATATTTT,CASSEMTASLSGNTIYF
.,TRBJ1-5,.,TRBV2,TGTGCCAGCAGTGAAGTCCAGGGCTACAATCAGCCCCAGCATTTT,CASSEVQGYNQPQHF
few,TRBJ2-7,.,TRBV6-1,TGTGCCAGCAATCAGGATGCTTCTTACGAGCAGTACTTC,CASNQDASYEQYF
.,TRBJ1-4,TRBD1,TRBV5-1,TGCGCCAGCAGCTTCGGACAGGGGAATGAAAAACTGTTTTTT,CASSFGQGNEKLFF
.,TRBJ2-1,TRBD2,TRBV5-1,TGCGCCAGCAGCTTGGTAGGGACTAGCGGGTACAATGAGCAGTTCTTC,CASSLVGTSGYNEQFF
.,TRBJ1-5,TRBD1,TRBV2,TGTGCCAGCAGTTGGGACAGGTATAGCAATCAGCCCCAGCATTTT,CASSWDRYSNQPQHF